This T cell receptor beta chain was observed in a study of human T cells and chemical hapten exposure. TCRdb independently ran MiXCR on the RACE reads; one entry per CDR3 protein. The data contain 300,000 to 350,000 distinct CDR3 sequences, about 7% of them singletons. Germline CDR1 reads MGHRA; CDR2 reads YSYEKL. Trimming removed 1 base from V and 1 base from J; junction bases left unmatched: 4. This CDR3 comprises 16 residues. Regarding time point: patch test 1, 2 weeks after DPC sensitization. As to treatment: therapeutic diphenylcyclopropenone sensitization with weekly scalp DPC. This clonotype was seen ten or more times.

The rearrangement links TRBV4-1 to TRBJ2-5, with 9 bases that match TRBD2. Sequenced here: whole blood, sampled in connection with sensitization to the hapten diphenylcyclopropenone (DPC). The sequence was obtained from a woman aged 18-35 years with alopecia areata. Some clones in this sample may be carry-over from other donors' samples. The DNA for the CDR3 is TGCGCCAGCAGCCAAGGGCTAGCGGGGACCCAAGAGACCCAGTACTTC. It is translated as CASSQGLAGTQETQYF.